This TCR beta chain comes out of a study of blood T cell repertoires in COVID-19. About the study: Nucleic acid was either cDNA or gDNA, and it came from T cells, B-cell-depleted T cells, or PBMCs.

J was trimmed by 5 bases and V by 10 bases; bases with no gene match: 17. This CDR3 contains 16 residues. Per the study methods: Nucleated cell counts were estimated from reference gene primer amplification. The table came from immunoSEQ multiplex PCR; TCRdb's copy has only in-frame clones and leaves some out. D and trimming were read from the DNA, whereas the V and J calls and clone size are those reported in that table. The sample has approximately 110,000 clones, roughly nine tenths seen once. This rearrangement joins TRBV23-1 to TRBJ1-5; TRBD1 matches at 7 bases. TRBV23-1 is assigned to the ORF class and has an uncertain function. The material sequenced was peripheral blood. This TCR was recovered from an elderly woman with acute or convalescent COVID-19. The CDR3 sequence is CATPGVGGNGDQPQHF. The CDR3 DNA sequence: TGCGCCACCCCGGGGGTAGGGGGCAACGGAGATCAGCCCCAGCATTTT.